This T cell receptor (beta chain) stems from a study of cytomegalovirus exposure and HLA in healthy donors. Study-level information: The roughly 110 validation repertoires matched the 500 to 750 first-cohort repertoires in platform, a later analysis reported.

TCRdb keeps only in-frame clones here, not all; method: immunoSEQ multiplex PCR. The sample carries 250,000 to 350,000 clones, 70% to 90% recorded once. The CDR3 spans 15 residues. Germline-derived CDR1 and CDR2 are SGHTA and FQGNSA. Trimming cost V 1 base and J 7 bases, with 14 bases left between them. Input material: PBMCs. The rearrangement links TRBV7-2 to TRBJ2-1; D not resolved. This TCR was recovered from a woman between 18 and 29 years old in good health and CMV-seronegative. CDR3 protein: CASSLDRGSRNEQFF. The CDR3 bases are TGTGCCAGCAGCTTAGATCGCGGATCGAGAAATGAGCAGTTCTTC. Full variable domain (rest looked up from reference TRBV7-2 and TRBJ2-1): GAGVSQSPSNKVTEKGKDVELRCDPISGHTALYWYRQSLGQGLEFLIYFQGNSAPDKSGLPSDRFSAERTGGSVSTLTIQRTQQEDSAVYLCASSLDRGSRNEQFFGPGTRLTVL.